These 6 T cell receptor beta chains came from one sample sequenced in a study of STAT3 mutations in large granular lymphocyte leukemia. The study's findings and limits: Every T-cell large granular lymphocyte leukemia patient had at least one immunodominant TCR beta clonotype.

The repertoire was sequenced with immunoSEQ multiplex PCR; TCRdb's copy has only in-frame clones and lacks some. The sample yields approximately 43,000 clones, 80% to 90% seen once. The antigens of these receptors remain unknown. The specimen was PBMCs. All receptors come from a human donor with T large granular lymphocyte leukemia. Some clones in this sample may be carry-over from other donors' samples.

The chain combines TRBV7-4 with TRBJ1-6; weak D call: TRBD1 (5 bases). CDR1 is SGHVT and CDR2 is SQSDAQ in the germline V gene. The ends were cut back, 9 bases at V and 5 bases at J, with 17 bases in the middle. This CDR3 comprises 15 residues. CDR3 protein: CASPNRGDDNSPLHF. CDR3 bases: TGTGCCAGTCCTAATCGGGGGGACGATAATTCACCCCTCCACTTT.

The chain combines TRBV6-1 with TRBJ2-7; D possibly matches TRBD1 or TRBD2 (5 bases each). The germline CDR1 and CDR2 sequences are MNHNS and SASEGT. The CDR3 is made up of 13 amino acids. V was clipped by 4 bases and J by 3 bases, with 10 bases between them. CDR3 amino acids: CASSAGTVYEQYF. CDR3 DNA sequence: TGTGCCAGCAGTGCAGGGACCGTCTACGAGCAGTACTTC.

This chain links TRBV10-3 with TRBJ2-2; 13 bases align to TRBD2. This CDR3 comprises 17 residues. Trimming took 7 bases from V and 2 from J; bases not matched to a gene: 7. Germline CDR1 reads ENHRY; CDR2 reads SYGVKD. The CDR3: CAIKTSGGHENTGELFF. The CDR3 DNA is TGTGCCATCAAGACTAGCGGGGGGCACGAAAACACCGGGGAGCTGTTTTTT.

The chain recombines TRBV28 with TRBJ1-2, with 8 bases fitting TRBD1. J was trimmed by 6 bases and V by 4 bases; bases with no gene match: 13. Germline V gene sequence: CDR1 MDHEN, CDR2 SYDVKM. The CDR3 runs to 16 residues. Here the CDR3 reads CASSSDRVVLFDGYTF. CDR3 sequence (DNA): TGTGCCAGCAGTTCGGACAGGGTAGTTTTGTTCGATGGCTACACCTTC.

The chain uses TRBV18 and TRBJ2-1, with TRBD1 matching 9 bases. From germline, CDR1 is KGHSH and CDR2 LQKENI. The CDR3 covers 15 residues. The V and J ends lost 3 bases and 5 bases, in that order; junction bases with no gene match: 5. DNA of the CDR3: TGTGCCAGCTCACCGGGACAGGGTACGGACAATGAGCAGTTCTTC. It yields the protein CASSPGQGTDNEQFF.

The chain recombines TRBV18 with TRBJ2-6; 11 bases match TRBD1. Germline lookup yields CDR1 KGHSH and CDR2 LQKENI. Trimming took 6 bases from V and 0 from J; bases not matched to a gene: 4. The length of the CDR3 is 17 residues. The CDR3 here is CASSIGQGASGANVLTF. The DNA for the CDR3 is TGTGCCAGCTCCATCGGACAGGGGGCCTCTGGGGCCAACGTCCTGACTTTC.